One and the same sample provided the 21 T cell receptor beta chains below, sequenced in a study of CD8 T cells in Susac syndrome. Random hexamers were used to reverse transcribe 0.5 to 1 ug of RNA. TCRdb recomputed calls from the immunoSEQ multiplex PCR reads with MiXCR, one row per CDR3 protein. The table lists around 300,000 distinct CDR3 sequences, about 88% of them singletons. The source material was CD8+ T cells from PBMCs. The receptor set was obtained from a human donor with multiple sclerosis.

This chain joins TRBV19 and TRBJ2-1, with no clear D. The CDR3 runs 15 residues. Germline values: CDR1 LNHDA, CDR2 SQIVND (reference sequence). The V end was cut by 7 bases, the J end by 0 bases, with 13 bases between. CDR3 DNA: TGTGCCAGTAAGAAGAGCCCGAGCTCCTACAATGAGCAGTTCTTC. Its protein is CASKKSPSSYNEQFF.

The gene calls are TRBV20-1 and TRBJ2-1; weak D call: TRBD2 (5 bases). From germline, CDR1 is DFQATT and CDR2 SNEGSKA (reference sequence). V lost 3 bases and J 9 bases, leaving 9 bases between the germline ends. The CDR3 loop spans 11 amino acids. CDR3 loop: CSASIALEQFF. The DNA of the CDR3 is TGCAGTGCTAGTATAGCGCTTGAGCAGTTCTTC.

The chain carries TRBV3-1 and TRBJ2-3; D call uncertain. CDR3 length equals 15 residues. CDR1 and CDR2 from the germline V gene are LGHDT and YNNKEL (reference sequence). Between the trimmed V and J ends, which lost 0 bases and 5 bases, there was a span of 12 bases. CDR3: CASSQEPRLGDTQYF. CDR3 DNA: TGTGCCAGCAGCCAAGAACCCCGTCTGGGAGATACGCAGTATTTT.

The chain has TRBV12-3 or TRBV12-4 and TRBJ2-7; 8 nucleotides match TRBD1. The V and J ends lost 6 bases and 4 bases, in that order; junction bases with no gene match: 5. This CDR3 comprises 13 residues. As DNA, the CDR3 is TGTGCCAGCAGAGGGACAGGCGAATACGAGCAGTACTTC. It encodes CASRGTGEYEQYF.

The genes are TRBV5-6 and TRBJ1-5; D remains unclear. Between the trimmed V and J ends, which lost 3 bases and 2 bases, there was a span of 12 bases. Germline assignment: CDR1 SGHDT and CDR2 YYEEEE. This CDR3 region has 15 residues. As DNA, the CDR3 is TGTGCCAGCAGCTCCCTCGATGAGGGCAATCAGCCCCAGCATTTT. As protein: CASSSLDEGNQPQHF.

The chain combines TRBV7-6 with TRBJ2-7, with D maybe TRBD2 (6 bases). The V end lost 4 bases, the J end lost 3 bases, and 10 bases lay between the germline ends. Germline CDR1 and CDR2: SGHVS and FNYEAQ. The CDR3 runs 13 residues. The CDR3 is CASSSRDFYEQYF. The CDR3, as DNA: TGTGCCAGCAGCTCAAGGGACTTCTACGAGCAGTACTTC.

This sequence joins TRBV7-6 and TRBJ2-2; the match to TRBD1 covers 8 bases. Germline V CDR1 and CDR2: SGHVS, FNYEAQ. CDR3 length: 16 amino acids. V gave up 5 bases and J gave up 4 bases; unmatched junction bases: 9. The CDR3 nucleotides are TGTGCCAGCAGCAGCATACAGGGGGGATTCACCGGGGAGCTGTTTTTT. This encodes CASSSIQGGFTGELFF. The full variable domain, rest sourced from reference TRBV7-6 and TRBJ2-2, is GAGVSQSPRYKVTKRGQDVALRCDPISGHVSLYWYRQALGQGPEFLTYFNYEAQQDKSGLPNDRFSAERPEGSISTLTIQRTEQRDSAMYRCASSSIQGGFTGELFFGEGSRLTVL.

This clonotype was counted only a few times. The rearrangement links TRBV7-9 to TRBJ2-5; TRBD1 matches 9 bases. The J segment lost 4 bases and the V segment lost 5 bases, leaving 11 bases of the junction unmatched. CDR3 length equals 16 residues. Germline values: CDR1 SEHNR, CDR2 FQNEAQ (reference sequence). The CDR3 nucleotides are TGTGCCAGCAGCACCACAGGGGGCGCGGGTATAGAGACCCAGTACTTC. Translation gives CASSTTGGAGIETQYF.

This chain links TRBV6-6 with TRBJ2-5; D is ambiguous. V lost 8 bases and J 5 bases, leaving 18 bases between the germline ends. Germline-derived CDR1 and CDR2 are MNHNY and SVGAGI (reference sequence). The CDR3 length is 14 residues. CDR3 nucleotides: TGTGCCAGCGATACCAAGGGCTTGGGGGAGACCCAGTACTTC. Translation gives CASDTKGLGETQYF.

The CDR3 coding sequence is TGCGCCAGCAGCCGCTTGACAGGGGCAACTGAAGCTTTCTTT. It encodes CASSRLTGATEAFF. The J gene is TRBJ1-1, the V gene TRBV4-3, with 8 bases that match TRBD1. Germline CDR1 and CDR2: LGHNA and YSLEER. V trimming: 4 bases; J trimming: 5 bases; junction bases outside the gene matches: 6. The CDR3 totals 14 residues.

The chain has TRBV6-2 or TRBV6-3 and TRBJ2-1; 12 positions match TRBD2. The V gene's germline CDR1 is MNHEY and CDR2 SVGEGT. This CDR3 is built from 15 residues. V lost 0 bases to trimming and J lost 10 bases; unmatched junction nucleotides: 4. The CDR3 loop is CASSYSTSGRVEQFF. For the CDR3, the DNA is TGTGCCAGCAGTTACTCGACTAGCGGGAGAGTAGAGCAGTTCTTC.

CDR3 in DNA: TGTGCCAGCAGTTTATTAGGATTTGGCAGGGTGAACACTGAAGCTTTCTTT. Translated, it gives CASSLLGFGRVNTEAFF. The chain links TRBV27 to TRBJ1-1, with D possibly TRBD1 on 5 matching bases. The CDR3 covers 17 residues. V lost 1 base, J lost 0 bases, and 15 bases lay in between. The germline gives CDR1 MNHEY, CDR2 SMNVEV (reference sequence).

The CDR3 nucleotides read TGTGCCAGCAGTTACGTCGGGGGGGGCACAGATACGCAGTATTTT. This gives the protein CASSYVGGGTDTQYF. The V call is TRBV6-6, the J call TRBJ2-3; TRBD2 aligns across 8 bases. The CDR3 consists of 15 residues. The junction had 2 bases not matched to a gene; V was cut back by 2 bases and J by 1 base. The V gene's germline CDR1 is MNHNY and CDR2 SVGAGI (reference sequence).

The chain couples TRBV4-2 to TRBJ2-7, with 11 bases fitting TRBD2. CDR3 size: 15 residues. Trimming at V came to 4 bases and at J to 12 bases, leaving 14 bases not matched to a gene. CDR1 and CDR2 (germline): LGHNA, YNFKEQ. The CDR3 nucleotides read TGTGCCAGCAGCCGAAGCATACTAGCGGGAGAGGGTCCGTACTTC. Encoded protein: CASSRSILAGEGPYF.

This clonotype was found a few times. The genes are TRBV4-1 and TRBJ2-4; 8 positions match TRBD1. Germline V gene sequence: CDR1 MGHRA, CDR2 YSYEKL. This CDR3 has 16 residues. After removal of 4 bases from V and 0 bases from J, the junction contained 5 bases not matched to a gene. CDR3 amino acids: CASSPGTGIAKNIQYF. CDR3 sequence (DNA): TGCGCCAGCAGCCCCGGGACAGGTATAGCCAAAAACATTCAGTACTTC.

The table lists this clonotype with a count of one. The CDR3 DNA is TGTGCCAGCAGTTTATTCGCTAGCGGGGTTCGTACGCAGTATTTT. The encoded protein is CASSLFASGVRTQYF. The chain recombines TRBV28 with TRBJ2-3; 9 bases line up with TRBD2. Per germline, CDR1 MDHEN and CDR2 SYDVKM. CDR3 length: 15 residues. Trimming removed 1 base from V and 8 bases from J; junction bases left unmatched: 7.

The chain links TRBV7-9 to TRBJ2-1; 7 nucleotides agree with TRBD1. This CDR3 contains 16 residues. Germline loops: CDR1 SEHNR, CDR2 FQNEAQ (reference sequence). After removal of 5 bases from V and 1 base from J, the junction contained 8 bases not matched to a gene. CDR3 sequence reads: CASSQGMDRSYNEQFF. The CDR3 bases are TGTGCCAGCAGCCAGGGTATGGACAGGTCCTACAATGAGCAGTTCTTC.

V usage is TRBV9 and J usage is TRBJ2-2; TRBD2 matches at 13 bases. The ends lost 0 bases at V and 5 bases at J; junction bases unmatched: 1. The germline V gene has CDR1 SGDLS and CDR2 YYNGEE. The CDR3 has 16 residues. The CDR3 protein is CASSVAGLAGTGELFF. In DNA, the CDR3 is TGTGCCAGCAGCGTAGCGGGACTAGCGGGGACCGGGGAGCTGTTTTTT.

The V gene is TRBV27, the J gene TRBJ2-5; weak D call: TRBD1 (5 bases). Germline values: CDR1 MNHEY, CDR2 SMNVEV (reference sequence). Trimming left V 4 bases short and J 3 bases short, with 12 bases between. The CDR3 has 14 residues. The CDR3 sequence is CASSSNRGKETQYF. CDR3 sequence (DNA): TGTGCCAGCAGTTCGAATAGGGGCAAAGAGACCCAGTACTTC.

The CDR3 is CASSFGSGITDTQYF. The CDR3 region has the DNA TGTGCCAGCAGCTTCGGGAGTGGCATCACAGATACGCAGTATTTT. V is TRBV7-2 and J is TRBJ2-3; D is possibly TRBD2 (6 bases). Germline CDR1 is SGHTA and CDR2 is FQGNSA. This CDR3 is 15 amino acids long. Trimming stripped 3 bases from V and 2 bases from J, with 12 bases between.

The rearrangement joins TRBV6-2 or TRBV6-3 to TRBJ2-7; D gene unclear. Germline CDR1 reads MNHEY; CDR2 reads SVGEGT. V shed 0 bases and J shed 3 bases, with 9 bases lying between them. There are 14 residues in the CDR3. The CDR3, as DNA: TGTGCCAGCAGTTACTCGGGCCAGATCTACGAGCAGTACTTC. Its protein product is CASSYSGQIYEQYF.